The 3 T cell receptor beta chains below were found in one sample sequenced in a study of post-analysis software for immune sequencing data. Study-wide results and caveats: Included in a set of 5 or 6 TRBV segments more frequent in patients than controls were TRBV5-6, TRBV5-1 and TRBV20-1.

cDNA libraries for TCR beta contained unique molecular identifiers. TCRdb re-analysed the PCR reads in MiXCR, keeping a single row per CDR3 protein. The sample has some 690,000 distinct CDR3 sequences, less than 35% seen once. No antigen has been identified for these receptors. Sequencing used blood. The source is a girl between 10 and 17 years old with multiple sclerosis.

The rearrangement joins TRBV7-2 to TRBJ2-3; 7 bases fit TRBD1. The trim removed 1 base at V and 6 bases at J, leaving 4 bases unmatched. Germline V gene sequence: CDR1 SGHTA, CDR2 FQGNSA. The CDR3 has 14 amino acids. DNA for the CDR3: TGTGCCAGCAGCTTAGAAGGGGGCCCCGATACGCAGTATTTT. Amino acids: CASSLEGGPDTQYF. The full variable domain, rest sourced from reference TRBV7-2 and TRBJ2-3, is GAGVSQSPSNKVTEKGKDVELRCDPISGHTALYWYRQSLGQGLEFLIYFQGNSAPDKSGLPSDRFSAERTGGSVSTLTIQRTQQEDSAVYLCASSLEGGPDTQYFGPGTRLTVL.

DNA for the CDR3: TGCAGTGCTAGAGAGGCTAGCGGGAGGGTGTATGAGCAGTTCTTC. Its translation: CSAREASGRVYEQFF. The chain employs TRBV20-1 and TRBJ2-1, with 12 bases fitting TRBD2. V shed 0 bases, J shed 8 bases, and the junction held 5 bases outside the gene matches. Looked up from germline, CDR1 is DFQATT and CDR2 is SNEGSKA (reference sequence). This CDR3 is 15 amino acids long.

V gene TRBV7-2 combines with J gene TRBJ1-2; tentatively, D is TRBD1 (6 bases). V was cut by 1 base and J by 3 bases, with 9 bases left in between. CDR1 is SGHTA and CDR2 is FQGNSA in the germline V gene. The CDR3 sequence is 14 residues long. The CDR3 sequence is CASSLVQGYYGYTF. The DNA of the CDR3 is TGTGCCAGCAGCTTAGTCCAGGGGTACTATGGCTACACCTTC.